Below, 7 T cell receptor beta chains from the same sample are listed, as sequenced in a study of T-cell reconstitution after alpha-beta-depleted transplantation in children. The library targeted TCRbeta and was prepared with unique molecular identifiers. MiXCR was run by TCRdb on the PCR reads, yielding one entry per CDR3 protein. The sample lists approximately 110,000 distinct CDR3 sequences, 23% occurring once. This sample comprised PBMCs, mostly from graft donor cells, obtained 180 days after TCRalphabeta/CD19-depleted stem cell transplant. These receptors all stem from a male patient aged 2-9 years who had a stem cell transplant for chronic granulomatous disease, so the T cells may come from the graft donor.

The rearrangement links TRBV19 to TRBJ1-2, with 11 nucleotides matching TRBD1. CDR3 length equals 17 residues. Germline CDR1 and CDR2: LNHDA and SQIVND (reference sequence). J gave up 0 bases and V 6 bases, and 9 bases lay outside the gene matches. The CDR3 reads CASSLLDRGPTNYGYTF. CDR3 in DNA: TGTGCCAGTAGCCTACTGGACAGGGGGCCAACTAACTATGGCTACACCTTC.

This clonotype was seen a handful of times. The J gene is TRBJ1-5, the V gene TRBV20-1, with D maybe TRBD1 (6 bases). The CDR3 is 16 amino acids. Germline CDR1 is DFQATT and CDR2 is SNEGSKA (reference sequence). V lost 6 bases to trimming and J lost 3 bases, with 21 bases between them. The CDR3 loop is CSARTRGRGVNQPQHF. CDR3 DNA sequence: TGCAGTGCCAGAACCAGGGGCCGGGGAGTCAATCAGCCCCAGCATTTT.

This clonotype occurred once. The chain recombines TRBV11-2 with TRBJ2-6; D unclear. This CDR3 comprises 18 residues. Germline values: CDR1 SGHAT, CDR2 FQNNGV. The V end was cut by 0 bases, the J end by 0 bases, with 12 bases between. This chain's CDR3 is CASSLEFRPSSGANVLTF. CDR3 DNA: TGTGCCAGCAGCTTAGAATTCAGGCCGAGCTCTGGGGCCAACGTCCTGACTTTC.

The gene calls are TRBV12-2 and TRBJ2-1; whether TRBD1, the table's D call, matches the DNA was not checked. TRBV12-2 is annotated as a pseudogene. The CDR3 sequence is 18 residues long. The CDR3 reads CASRSTTWGPTYYNEQFF. CDR3 bases: TGTGCAAGTCGCTCTACCACCTGGGGGCCCACTTACTACAATGAGCAGTTCTTC.

Many counts were recorded for this clonotype. This sequence joins TRBV6-5 and TRBJ2-4, with a possible D match to TRBD1 (6 bases). Germline V lookup: CDR1 MNHEY, CDR2 SVGAGI. This CDR3 region has 15 residues. With 5 bases removed from V and 3 bases from J, the gap between germline ends came to 14 bases. CDR3 bases: TGTGCCAGCAGTCAGACTCAGGGGATCAAAAACATTCAGTACTTC. Encoded protein: CASSQTQGIKNIQYF.

This clonotype was seen a handful of times. For the CDR3, the DNA is TGTGCCAGCAGCCTAGACGGGGGAGCAGATACGCAGTATTTT. Amino acids: CASSLDGGADTQYF. This chain uses TRBV7-2 with TRBJ2-3; maybe TRBD2 (6 bases). Germline V gene sequence: CDR1 SGHTA, CDR2 FQGNSA. This CDR3 region has 14 residues. V lost 5 bases to trimming and J lost 4 bases, with 13 bases between them.

This clonotype was seen ten or more times. This chain links TRBV12-3 or TRBV12-4 with TRBJ1-5; maybe TRBD1 (6 bases). This CDR3 contains 15 residues. The V end was cut by 5 bases, the J end by 2 bases, with 13 bases between. CDR3 residues: CASSHRGGGNQPQHF. The CDR3 region has the DNA TGTGCCAGCAGTCATAGGGGGGGCGGCAATCAGCCCCAGCATTTT.